These 30 T cell receptor beta chains came from one sample sequenced in a study of blood T cells in healthy people across ages. Together with a sample-barcoded 5' primer, a J-beta primer mix was included in a second PCR lasting roughly 6 to 12 cycles. TCRdb fed the 5' RACE reads into MiXCR, producing one record per CDR3 protein. This table has 1.2 million to 1.5 million distinct CDR3 sequences, 42% appearing once. Sequenced sample: blood. The source is a woman aged 18-29 years in good health.

This chain connects TRBV20-1 to TRBJ2-7; 7 bases fit TRBD1. CDR1 and CDR2 from the germline V gene are DFQATT and SNEGSKA (reference sequence). V lost 6 bases to trimming and J lost 7 bases; unmatched junction nucleotides: 15. CDR3 length equals 14 residues. DNA of the CDR3: TGCAGTGCCGGGGTAGGGGGCCTATACAATGAGCAGTACTTC. Translating it yields CSAGVGGLYNEQYF.

The chain carries TRBV12-3 or TRBV12-4 and TRBJ1-2; no reliable D call. Trimming stripped 1 base from V and 6 bases from J, with 9 bases between. The CDR3 is made up of 13 amino acids. The CDR3: CASSLGRNDGYTF. Written as DNA, the CDR3 is TGTGCCAGCAGTTTAGGCAGGAACGATGGCTACACCTTC.

The CDR3 sequence is CASSWGTSLEQFF. The CDR3 coding sequence is TGTGCCAGCAGTTGGGGGACTAGCCTCGAGCAGTTCTTC. This sequence joins TRBV12-3 or TRBV12-4 and TRBJ2-1; 9 bases agree with TRBD2. V lost 4 bases to trimming and J lost 10 bases; unmatched junction nucleotides: 5. The CDR3 sequence is 13 residues long.

The chain has TRBV28 and TRBJ2-5; 10 bases line up with TRBD2. The J segment lost 1 base and the V segment lost 8 bases, leaving 7 bases of the junction unmatched. The CDR3 consists of 15 residues. Germline values: CDR1 MDHEN, CDR2 SYDVKM. The CDR3 protein is CASHRERGGQETQYF. The CDR3 DNA reads TGTGCCAGCCACCGGGAGCGGGGGGGCCAAGAGACCCAGTACTTC.

CDR3 DNA: TGTGCCAGCAGCCAAGTCTATTTCGGGGGGACCTCCTACAATGAGCAGTTCTTC. Amino acids: CASSQVYFGGTSYNEQFF. The chain joins TRBV3-1 to TRBJ2-1; 7 positions agree with TRBD2. The CDR3 spans 18 residues. The germline V gene has CDR1 LGHDT and CDR2 YNNKEL (reference sequence). V shed 1 base and J 0 bases; nucleotides not matched to a gene: 9.

This clonotype was counted between two and nine times. J is TRBJ2-1 and V is TRBV29-1; D is uncertain. V lost 4 bases to trimming and J lost 0 bases, with 7 bases between them. Germline V gene data show CDR1 as SQVTM and CDR2 as ANQGSEA. This CDR3 spans 13 amino acids. CDR3 loop: CSVVSYSYNEQFF. As DNA, the CDR3 is TGCAGCGTTGTAAGTTACTCCTACAATGAGCAGTTCTTC.

The chain couples TRBV5-6 to TRBJ2-5, with TRBD2 identical over 7 bases. Germline CDR1 and CDR2: SGHDT and YYEEEE. This CDR3 is 15 amino acids long. The V segment lost 4 bases and the J segment 2 bases; nucleotides outside the gene matches: 8. The CDR3 nucleotides are TGTGCCAGCAGCGCGATGGGAGCGGGGCAAGAGACCCAGTACTTC. It is translated as CASSAMGAGQETQYF.

The rearrangement links TRBV2 to TRBJ1-1; no clear D. Germline assignment: CDR1 SNHLY and CDR2 FYNNEI. The CDR3 has 11 residues. V lost 10 bases and J lost 6, with 12 bases in between. The DNA for the CDR3 is TGTGCCAACTTGGACGAGCCTGAAGCTTTCTTT. Protein sequence: CANLDEPEAFF.

This chain uses TRBV5-4 with TRBJ2-5; 9 bases map to TRBD1. V was pared by 3 bases and J by 4 bases, with 7 bases of the junction left unmatched. This CDR3 has 15 amino acids. In germline, CDR1 is SGHNT, CDR2 YYREEE (reference sequence). The CDR3 loop is CASSSQGARGETQYF. CDR3 bases: TGTGCCAGCAGCTCACAGGGGGCGCGGGGAGAGACCCAGTACTTC.

The chain carries TRBV11-2 and TRBJ1-1; D is unresolved. Trimming took off 4 bases at V and 5 bases at J, with 14 bases between the two ends. This CDR3 is 14 amino acids long. Germline V lookup: CDR1 SGHAT, CDR2 FQNNGV. In nucleotides, the CDR3 is TGTGCCAGCAGCTGGATGGGGTTGGATACTGAAGCTTTCTTT. Translated: CASSWMGLDTEAFF.

This clonotype was observed a few times. This rearrangement joins TRBV27 to TRBJ1-2; the D is unclear. Trimming cost V 3 bases and J 3 bases, with 14 bases left between them. The CDR3 is 15 residues long. Germline V gives CDR1 MNHEY, CDR2 SMNVEV (reference sequence). DNA of the CDR3: TGTGCCAGCAGTTTCCGAATGGGAAGGGACTATGGCTACACCTTC. Translating it yields CASSFRMGRDYGYTF.

The gene calls are TRBV30 and TRBJ1-5, with TRBD1 matching over 9 bases. V was pared by 0 bases and J by 7 bases, with 4 bases of the junction left unmatched. The CDR3 has 14 residues. Germline CDR1 GTSNPN, CDR2 SVGIG (reference sequence). The CDR3 here is CAWSVQGAGQPQHF. The CDR3 region has the DNA TGTGCCTGGAGTGTACAGGGGGCAGGGCAGCCCCAGCATTTT.

There are a few counts of this clonotype. The chain has TRBV21-1 and TRBJ2-1; the D call TRBD2 from the table was never checked on the DNA. TRBV21-1 is recorded as a pseudogene. The CDR3 spans 14 residues. The CDR3 protein is CASTNLAAFNEQFF. DNA for the CDR3: TGTGCCAGCACCAACCTAGCGGCGTTCAATGAGCAGTTCTTC.

The chain links TRBV12-3 or TRBV12-4 to TRBJ2-1; 7 positions match TRBD2. With 3 bases clipped from V and 8 bases from J, the junction kept 19 bases outside the gene matches. The CDR3 covers 18 residues. The CDR3 sequence is CASSFQTYGGSRRDEQFF. The CDR3 DNA sequence: TGTGCCAGCAGTTTTCAGACCTATGGCGGGAGCCGTCGGGATGAGCAGTTCTTC.

The J gene is TRBJ2-7, the V gene TRBV10-3, with D perhaps TRBD1 (6 bases). Germline V lookup: CDR1 ENHRY, CDR2 SYGVKD. V lost 11 bases and J lost 6, with 20 bases in between. The CDR3 has 13 amino acids. Here the CDR3 DNA reads TGTGCCCCGAAGCGGCTGGGACACCCCGAGCAGTACTTC. This codes for CAPKRLGHPEQYF.

This clonotype was counted between two and nine times. The chain has TRBV3-1 and TRBJ2-1; perhaps TRBD2 as D (5 bases). The CDR3 has 18 residues. V lost 0 bases and J 7 bases, leaving 22 bases between the germline ends. Germline CDR1 and CDR2: LGHDT and YNNKEL (reference sequence). CDR3 in amino acids: CASSQDSGLRLAGNEQFF. The DNA of the CDR3 is TGTGCCAGCAGCCAAGATAGTGGATTGCGGCTAGCCGGGAATGAGCAGTTCTTC.

To note about this clonotype: The junction departs from the called germline gene at one end, perhaps through a read error. The chain has TRBV7-9 and TRBJ2-7; 8 nucleotides match TRBD1. In germline, CDR1 is SEHNR, CDR2 FQNEAQ (reference sequence). CDR3 length: 10 amino acids. CDR3 coding DNA: TGCGCGTCAGGGGGCTCCGAGCAGTACTTC. Translation gives CASGGSEQYF.

The V call is TRBV6-2 or TRBV6-3, the J call TRBJ2-7; 11 bases fit TRBD2. The CDR3 length is 15 residues. V trimming: 6 bases; J trimming: 6 bases; junction bases outside the gene matches: 10. Per germline, CDR1 MNHEY and CDR2 SVGEGT. Written as DNA, the CDR3 is TGTGCCAGCAGACTTTATCGGCTAGCGGGAGGCGAGCAGTACTTC. Protein sequence: CASRLYRLAGGEQYF.

The chain joins TRBV3-1 to TRBJ1-6; D not resolved. Germline values: CDR1 LGHDT, CDR2 YNNKEL (reference sequence). This CDR3 has 13 amino acids. Trimming pared 9 bases from V and 1 base from J, leaving 7 bases between. This chain's CDR3 is CASGGSYNSPLHF. The CDR3 coding sequence is TGTGCCAGTGGCGGTTCCTATAATTCACCCCTCCACTTT. The full variable domain, rest sourced from reference TRBV3-1 and TRBJ1-6, is DTAVSQTPKYLVTQMGNDKSIKCEQNLGHDTMYWYKQDSKKFLKIMFSYNNKELIINETVPNRFSPKSPDKAHLNLHINSLELGDSAVYFCASGGSYNSPLHFGNGTRLTVT.

This clonotype was detected a few times. The chain couples TRBV4-2 to TRBJ2-7, with 10 bases identical to TRBD2. The CDR3 has 16 amino acids. CDR1 is LGHNA and CDR2 is YNFKEQ in the germline V gene. Trimming cost V 3 bases and J 0 bases; bases outside gene matches: 5. The CDR3 loop reads CASSHDSGGSSYEQYF. The CDR3 coding sequence is TGTGCCAGCAGCCATGATAGCGGGGGGAGCTCCTACGAGCAGTACTTC.

This clonotype was observed a handful of times. CDR3: CASSNRPTSGGITDTQYF. The CDR3 region has the DNA TGTGCCAGCAGCAACCGACCGACTAGCGGGGGGATCACAGATACGCAGTATTTT. The gene calls are TRBV7-2 and TRBJ2-3, with 13 bases lining up with TRBD2. The CDR3 extends over 18 amino acids. V was pared by 5 bases and J by 2 bases, with 10 bases of the junction left unmatched. Per germline, CDR1 SGHTA and CDR2 FQGNSA.

This chain joins TRBV20-1 and TRBJ2-1; TRBD2 is a possible D gene (5 bases). Looked up from germline, CDR1 is DFQATT and CDR2 is SNEGSKA (reference sequence). With 3 bases removed from V and 1 base from J, the gap between germline ends came to 19 bases. The CDR3 covers 17 residues. CDR3 sequence: CSARLRLGTGSYNEQFF. CDR3 coding DNA: TGCAGTGCTAGGCTACGACTGGGCACGGGGTCCTACAATGAGCAGTTCTTC.

This clonotype came up a few times. The V and J genes are TRBV9 and TRBJ2-6, with 8 bases matching TRBD1. CDR1 and CDR2 from the germline V gene are SGDLS and YYNGEE. This CDR3 has 18 amino acids. V lost 0 bases, J lost 0 bases, and 5 bases stayed unmatched. The CDR3 region is CASSVARQGYSGANVLTF. CDR3 sequence (DNA): TGTGCCAGCAGCGTAGCCAGACAGGGGTACTCTGGGGCCAACGTCCTGACTTTC.

The CDR3 reads CASREHRGRETQYF. CDR3 in DNA: TGTGCCAGCAGAGAACACAGGGGCCGGGAGACCCAGTACTTC. J is TRBJ2-5 and V is TRBV6-1, with 7 bases matching TRBD1. The CDR3 contains 14 residues. V lost 6 bases, J lost 5 bases, and 9 bases stayed unmatched. Germline-derived CDR1 and CDR2 are MNHNS and SASEGT.

This clonotype has at least ten counts. The rearrangement links TRBV27 to TRBJ1-4, with D possibly TRBD1 on 6 matching bases. CDR1 and CDR2 from the germline V gene are MNHEY and SMNVEV (reference sequence). V was clipped by 6 bases and J by 7 bases, with 15 bases between them. This CDR3 contains 14 residues. This chain's CDR3 is CASSPGTYPEKLFF. The DNA of the CDR3 is TGTGCCAGCAGCCCCGGGACATACCCTGAAAAACTGTTTTTT.

The chain combines TRBV5-1 with TRBJ2-3, with 7 bases fitting TRBD1. The CDR3 spans 14 residues. The ends lost 7 bases at V and 4 bases at J; junction bases unmatched: 9. In germline, CDR1 is SGHRS, CDR2 YFSETQ. This chain's CDR3 is CASGYRGYADTQYF. DNA of the CDR3: TGCGCCAGCGGGTACAGGGGATACGCAGATACGCAGTATTTT.

This clonotype was recorded a few times. The genes are TRBV12-3 or TRBV12-4 and TRBJ2-6; 8 positions agree with TRBD1. This CDR3 has 20 amino acids. The J segment lost 6 bases and the V segment lost 4 bases, leaving 20 bases of the junction unmatched. The CDR3 here is CASSSSLGQVKQMLANVLTF. CDR3 DNA: TGTGCCAGCAGTTCTTCTTTGGGACAGGTCAAACAGATGTTGGCCAACGTCCTGACTTTC.

The chain joins TRBV6-6 to TRBJ1-2; 10 nucleotides line up with TRBD1. Germline values: CDR1 MNHNY, CDR2 SVGAGI (reference sequence). The CDR3 has 14 amino acids. The junction had 6 bases not matched to a gene; V was cut back by 5 bases and J by 6 bases. CDR3 sequence reads: CASSGRDRGHGYTF. CDR3 DNA sequence: TGTGCCAGCAGTGGCCGGGACAGGGGCCATGGCTACACCTTC.

This clonotype was counted between two and nine times. The V and J genes are TRBV5-4 and TRBJ2-3; D unresolved. V lost 0 bases to trimming and J lost 8 bases, with 10 bases between them. The length of the CDR3 is 13 residues. CDR1 is SGHNT, CDR2 YYREEE, per germline (reference sequence). DNA for the CDR3: TGTGCCAGCAGCTTGGTTGGGATGGGTACGCAGTATTTT. Amino acid sequence: CASSLVGMGTQYF.

The table lists this clonotype with a few counts. The rearrangement links TRBV12-3 or TRBV12-4 to TRBJ1-4; the match to TRBD1 covers 7 bases. The V and J ends lost 6 bases and 0 bases, in that order; junction bases with no gene match: 7. This CDR3 region has 16 residues. CDR3 coding DNA: TGTGCCAGCAGCCTCCGGACAGGCGCAACTAATGAAAAACTGTTTTTT. This codes for CASSLRTGATNEKLFF.